A single sample is the source of the 30 T cell receptor beta chains below, sequenced in a study of shared T cell receptors in the human thymus. Measured with immunoSEQ multiplex PCR; TCRdb has only the in-frame clones, and not every one. The sample includes 630,000 or so clones, over 75% of them seen just once. This sample was also put to use in a study of human thymus T cells.

The sample taken for sequencing was thymocytes. The receptor set was obtained from a boy in the first two years of life with a congenital heart defect.

The table lists this clone with a count of one. V usage is TRBV7-2 and J usage is TRBJ2-7; D gene uncertain. CDR3 size: 18 residues. CDR1 is SGHTA and CDR2 is FQGNSA in the germline V gene. The V end lost 0 bases, the J end lost 0 bases, and 18 bases lay between the germline ends. In DNA form, the CDR3 reads TGTGCCAGCAGCTTAGCATCTCCCCGCAGGCATGACTCCTACGAGCAGTACTTC. This gives the protein CASSLASPRRHDSYEQYF.

The chain carries TRBV14 and TRBJ1-6, with 8 nucleotides matching TRBD1. CDR1 is SGHDN, CDR2 FVKESK, per germline. The CDR3 has 18 amino acids. V lost 4 bases to trimming and J lost 4 bases; unmatched junction nucleotides: 12. CDR3 region: CASSPITTGTGYNSPLHF. CDR3 DNA sequence: TGTGCCAGCAGCCCCATTACCACTGGGACAGGATATAATTCACCCCTCCACTTT.

The chain has TRBV12-5 and TRBJ2-1; possibly TRBD2 for D (6 bases). Between the trimmed V and J ends, which lost 5 bases and 0 bases, there was a span of 11 bases. In germline, CDR1 is LGHNT, CDR2 FRNRAP. The CDR3 runs to 15 residues. The CDR3 loop is CASGMDGSSYNEQFF. The CDR3 bases are TGTGCTAGTGGTATGGACGGGAGCTCCTACAATGAGCAGTTCTTC.

The chain joins TRBV28 to TRBJ1-2; 8 nucleotides line up with TRBD1. This CDR3 is built from 14 residues. J was trimmed by 3 bases and V by 8 bases; bases with no gene match: 8. Germline V gives CDR1 MDHEN, CDR2 SYDVKM. Here the CDR3 reads CASGDRGKDYGYTF. DNA for the CDR3: TGTGCCAGCGGCGACAGGGGAAAAGACTATGGCTACACCTTC.

V is TRBV19 and J is TRBJ2-7; 7 bases are a match to TRBD2. The CDR3 is 18 amino acids. J gave up 2 bases and V 3 bases, and 16 bases lay outside the gene matches. CDR1 LNHDA and CDR2 SQIVND come from the germline V gene (reference sequence). The DNA for the CDR3 is TGTGCCAGTAGTATGGGGACCGCTAGCGGCTACTTCACCTACGAGCAGTACTTC. Translated: CASSMGTASGYFTYEQYF.

The rearrangement joins TRBV5-6 to TRBJ2-1; 9 bases fit TRBD2. The CDR3 is 16 amino acids. J gave up 7 bases and V 0 bases, and 8 bases lay outside the gene matches. Germline values: CDR1 SGHDT, CDR2 YYEEEE. CDR3 sequence (DNA): TGTGCCAGCAGCTTGGTCCCAGCGGGGGGTTTGAATGAGCAGTTCTTC. This sequence encodes CASSLVPAGGLNEQFF. Full variable domain (remainder filled in from reference TRBV5-6 and TRBJ2-1): DAGVTQSPTHLIKTRGQQVTLRCSPKSGHDTVSWYQQALGQGPQFIFQYYEEEERQRGNFPDRFSGHQFPNYSSELNVNALLLGDSALYLCASSLVPAGGLNEQFFGPGTRLTVL.

V and J are TRBV4-3 and TRBJ2-5; D not certain. TRBJ2-7 explains the end of the DNA better; the J call may be wrong. Germline-derived CDR1 and CDR2 are LGHNA and YSLEER. The CDR3 contains 14 residues. The CDR3 nucleotides read TGCGCCAGCAGCCAAGGCGCAGCGAAGTACGAGCAGTACTTC. This encodes CASSQGAAKYEQYF.

CDR3 sequence reads: CASSQARRTGTPLNTEAFF. The CDR3 DNA reads as TGCGCCAGCAGCCAAGCCCGCCGGACAGGGACACCCTTGAACACTGAAGCTTTCTTT. This sequence joins TRBV4-3 and TRBJ1-1, with TRBD1 matching over 8 bases. The germline CDR1 and CDR2 sequences are LGHNA and YSLEER. This CDR3 comprises 19 residues. Losses at the gene ends were 1 base for V and 0 bases for J; bases not matched to a gene: 13.

The J gene is TRBJ2-5, the V gene TRBV9, with 10 bases that match TRBD2. Germline CDR1 and CDR2: SGDLS and YYNGEE. CDR3 length: 16 residues. The J segment lost 1 base and the V segment lost 4 bases, leaving 7 bases of the junction unmatched. Here the CDR3 DNA reads TGTGCCAGCAGCACCGATAGCGGGGGGCCCCAAGAGACCCAGTACTTC. It yields the protein CASSTDSGGPQETQYF.

The chain uses TRBV6-5 and TRBJ2-7; possible D gene TRBD1, 6 bases. V was cut by 6 bases and J by 5 bases, with 20 bases left in between. The CDR3 is 15 amino acids. Germline CDR1 reads MNHEY; CDR2 reads SVGAGI. The CDR3: CASSPSGTPRDEQYF. The DNA for the CDR3 is TGTGCCAGCAGCCCCTCCGGGACACCCCGGGACGAGCAGTACTTC.

The chain recombines TRBV7-9 with TRBJ1-1; tentative D call: TRBD1 (6 bases). Germline V lookup: CDR1 SEHNR, CDR2 FQNEAQ (reference sequence). Trimming stripped 3 bases from V and 0 bases from J, with 14 bases between. This CDR3 is built from 16 residues. The CDR3 here is CASSFPGQGVNTEAFF. As DNA, the CDR3 is TGTGCCAGCAGCTTCCCGGGACAAGGGGTGAACACTGAAGCTTTCTTT.

This sequence joins TRBV7-2 and TRBJ1-4; TRBD1 is a possible D gene (5 bases). CDR1 and CDR2 (germline): SGHTA, FQGNSA. V lost 0 bases, J lost 7 bases, and 27 bases lay in between. The CDR3 totals 20 residues. DNA for the CDR3: TGTGCCAGCAGCTTAGCGGCCCCTAGCCACCTTCAGGGAGGAGGTGAAAAACTGTTTTTT. Residues: CASSLAAPSHLQGGGEKLFF.

The V and J genes are TRBV6-5 and TRBJ1-2; D ambiguous. Germline CDR1 and CDR2: MNHEY and SVGAGI. With 2 bases removed from V and 8 bases from J, the gap between germline ends came to 12 bases. CDR3 length: 13 amino acids. The CDR3 nucleotides read TGTGCCAGCAGTTACGCGAAGGGAGCCGGCTACACCTTC. This sequence encodes CASSYAKGAGYTF.

V and J are TRBV4-2 and TRBJ1-2; no clear D gene. CDR3 size: 17 residues. V lost 3 bases to trimming and J lost 4 bases, with 21 bases between them. The germline CDR1 and CDR2 sequences are LGHNA and YNFKEQ. The CDR3 reads CASSHHKGGQKIYGYTF. The CDR3, as DNA: TGTGCCAGCAGCCATCATAAAGGCGGGCAAAAGATCTATGGCTACACCTTC.

The chain carries TRBV11-2 and TRBJ2-7, with TRBD1 matching over 11 bases. The CDR3 extends over 17 amino acids. The germline V gene has CDR1 SGHAT and CDR2 FQNNGV. V was clipped by 0 bases and J by 2 bases; unmatched bases: 6. For the CDR3, the DNA is TGTGCCAGCAGCTTAGATGGGACAGGGGGTTACCCCTACGAGCAGTACTTC. Amino acids: CASSLDGTGGYPYEQYF.

This chain joins TRBV2 and TRBJ2-4, with 8 nucleotides matching TRBD1. This CDR3 contains 15 residues. The germline V gene has CDR1 SNHLY and CDR2 FYNNEI. With 9 bases clipped from V and 3 bases from J, the junction kept 10 bases outside the gene matches. CDR3 region: CARSRGQPFKNIQYF. The CDR3 bases are TGTGCCAGGAGCAGGGGGCAACCGTTCAAAAACATTCAGTACTTC.

This chain uses TRBV29-1 with TRBJ2-1, with 12 positions matching TRBD2. CDR1 SQVTM and CDR2 ANQGSEA come from the germline V gene. V dropped 4 bases and J dropped 9; count of bases not matched to a gene: 10. This CDR3 is built from 15 residues. CDR3 amino acids: CSVVSLAGGGSEQFF. The CDR3 nucleotides read TGCAGCGTTGTCAGTCTAGCGGGAGGGGGAAGTGAGCAGTTCTTC.

This clone was seen more than once but under ten times. V usage is TRBV5-6 and J usage is TRBJ1-2, with D perhaps TRBD1 (5 bases). The ends were cut back, 4 bases at V and 2 bases at J, with 12 bases in the middle. The CDR3 is 14 residues long. In germline, CDR1 is SGHDT, CDR2 YYEEEE. CDR3 bases: TGTGCCAGCAGCCAAGCCGGGGGGAACTATGGCTACACCTTC. Its protein product is CASSQAGGNYGYTF.

The chain is built from TRBV19 and TRBJ2-3; TRBD2 agrees at 8 bases. CDR1 LNHDA and CDR2 SQIVND come from the germline V gene (reference sequence). The CDR3 extends over 15 amino acids. Unmatched junction bases numbered 4, after V lost 4 bases and J lost 1 base. This CDR3 reads CASSSRREGTDTQYF. CDR3 coding DNA: TGTGCCAGTAGTAGTCGGCGGGAGGGCACAGATACGCAGTATTTT.

This chain links TRBV28 with TRBJ2-1, with D maybe TRBD2 (6 bases). There are 19 residues in the CDR3. The V and J ends lost 5 bases and 3 bases respectively, with 26 bases between them. The germline V gene has CDR1 MDHEN and CDR2 SYDVKM. DNA of the CDR3: TGTGCCAGCAGTCCCGGGGAGGCAGTCCGGATGCCCGGCTACAATGAGCAGTTCTTC. Translation gives CASSPGEAVRMPGYNEQFF. The entire variable domain, with the rest obtained from reference TRBV28 and TRBJ2-1, is as follows: DVKVTQSSRYLVKRTGEKVFLECVQDMDHENMFWYRQDPGLGLRLIYFSYDVKMKEKGDIPEGYSVSREKKERFSLILESASTNQTSMYLCASSPGEAVRMPGYNEQFFGPGTRLTVL.

The V gene is TRBV25-1, the J gene TRBJ2-1; possible D gene TRBD1, 6 bases. Trimming removed 3 bases from V and 2 bases from J, with 11 bases in between. Germline V gene sequence: CDR1 MGHDK, CDR2 SYGVNS. The CDR3 consists of 15 residues. The CDR3 coding sequence is TGTGCCAGCAGTGACTTCGGACAGACCTACAATGAGCAGTTCTTC. Its translation: CASSDFGQTYNEQFF.

This clone was seen only once. The chain employs TRBV7-9 and TRBJ1-1; no definite D call. The CDR3 extends over 13 amino acids. Germline-derived CDR1 and CDR2 are SEHNR and FQNEAQ (reference sequence). V was shortened by 0 bases and J by 2 bases, with 4 bases between the two germline ends. Here the CDR3 DNA reads TGTGCCAGCAGCTTAGCCCAAAACACTGAAGCTTTCTTT. It specifies CASSLAQNTEAFF.

The chain employs TRBV21-1 and TRBJ1-2. TRBV21-1 is marked as a pseudogene. CDR3 length: 13 residues. CDR3 sequence reads: CASSKEGEGGYTF. CDR3 sequence (DNA): TGTGCCAGCAGCAAAGAGGGGGAGGGTGGCTACACCTTC.

This chain joins TRBV6-1 and TRBJ1-5; TRBD1 might be the D (5 bases). The CDR3 runs 18 residues. The V gene lost 3 bases and the J gene lost 1 base, with 19 bases spanning the gap. The germline gives CDR1 MNHNS, CDR2 SASEGT. The CDR3: CASSELRNMGPSNQPQHF. The CDR3 nucleotides are TGTGCCAGCAGTGAGCTCAGGAACATGGGGCCGAGCAATCAGCCCCAGCATTTT.

This chain connects TRBV19 to TRBJ2-7, with 13 bases aligning to TRBD2. The J segment lost 1 base and the V segment lost 5 bases, leaving 5 bases of the junction unmatched. CDR3 size: 16 residues. Germline V gives CDR1 LNHDA, CDR2 SQIVND (reference sequence). The CDR3 bases are TGTGCCAGTAGTTTGCGGACTAGCGGGAGATCCTACGAGCAGTACTTC. Translation gives CASSLRTSGRSYEQYF.

The rearrangement links TRBV19 to TRBJ1-5, with TRBD1 as a possible D gene (5 bases). This CDR3 has 16 residues. The V gene's germline CDR1 is LNHDA and CDR2 SQIVND (reference sequence). V lost 0 bases to trimming and J lost 5 bases, with 14 bases between them. CDR3 sequence: CASSIENRHTHQPQHF. The CDR3 region has the DNA TGTGCCAGTAGTATAGAGAACAGGCATACTCATCAGCCCCAGCATTTT. Based on the CDR3 plus reference TRBV19 and TRBJ1-5, the full variable domain is DGGITQSPKYLFRKEGQNVTLSCEQNLNHDAMYWYRQDPGQGLRLIYYSQIVNDFQKGDIAEGYSVSREKKESFPLTVTSAQKNPTAFYLCASSIENRHTHQPQHFGDGTRLSIL.

The chain couples TRBV27 to TRBJ2-7, with D possibly TRBD1 on 6 matching bases. V lost 8 bases and J lost 2, with 10 bases in between. This CDR3 region has 12 residues. Germline assignment: CDR1 MNHEY and CDR2 SMNVEV (reference sequence). The CDR3 coding sequence is TGTGCCAGCGGTTACAGGGCCTACGAGCAGTACTTC. It codes for CASGYRAYEQYF.

The chain has TRBV6-5 and TRBJ1-4; D is uncertain. Germline V gene data show CDR1 as MNHEY and CDR2 as SVGAGI. The ends were cut back, 0 bases at V and 0 bases at J, with 8 bases in the middle. The CDR3 runs to 16 residues. The CDR3: CASSYSWAPTNEKLFF. CDR3 DNA: TGTGCCAGCAGTTACTCCTGGGCCCCAACTAATGAAAAACTGTTTTTT.

V and J are TRBV20-1 and TRBJ1-5; D remains unclear. Germline V gene data show CDR1 as DFQATT and CDR2 as SNEGSKA (reference sequence). Trimming pared 3 bases from V and 9 bases from J, leaving 6 bases between. This CDR3 has 10 residues. CDR3 residues: CSASSGPQHF. The CDR3 nucleotides are TGCAGTGCTAGTTCCGGGCCCCAGCATTTT.

CDR3 nucleotides: TGTGCCAGCAGCCCGGGGACAGCCGGGGCCAACGTCCTGACTTTC. Translated: CASSPGTAGANVLTF. This chain joins TRBV5-8 and TRBJ2-6; 7 positions agree with TRBD1. The germline CDR1 and CDR2 sequences are SGHTS and YDEGEE. The CDR3 extends over 15 amino acids. The V segment lost 4 bases and the J segment 4 bases; nucleotides outside the gene matches: 5.